This T cell receptor (beta chain) is drawn from a study of T cell clonotyping in hematopoietic cell transplantation. Study observations and caveats: After transplant, recipient diversity fell while pathologically expanded clonotypes grew through day 180.

This clone was detected a few times. Its cognate antigen is unknown. Sequenced by immunoSEQ multiplex PCR; TCRdb stores in-frame clones only, minus some. The profile shows under 12,000 clones, about 47% of them singletons. Germline-derived CDR1 and CDR2 are MNHNY and SVGAGI (reference sequence). V lost 7 bases to trimming and J lost 9 bases, with 22 bases between them. There are 15 residues in the CDR3. The gene calls are TRBV6-6 and TRBJ1-5; the D gene is possibly TRBD1 (5 bases). The receptor was derived from a male patient between 45 and 60 years old who had an allogeneic stem cell transplant from an unrelated donor, so the T cells may come from the graft donor. Some clones in this sample may be carry-over from other donors' samples. Source: PBMCs, taken 30 days after allogeneic stem cell transplant. For the CDR3, the DNA is TGTGCCAGCACCTTAGATGGGCCTGGACATTGGCCCCAGCATTTT. Residues: CASTLDGPGHWPQHF.